These 11 T cell receptor beta chains share one sample of origin, sequenced in a study of identical twins. A single record per CDR3 protein comes from TCRdb applying MiXCR to the 5' RACE reads. The data contain 500,000 or so distinct CDR3 sequences, around 15% of them singletons. The same sample was also studied in work on yellow fever vaccine responses in identical twins.

Source material: CD4+ T cells sorted from blood. These receptors were taken from a young woman in good health.

A few counts support this clonotype. The chain couples TRBV6-5 to TRBJ2-3, with a weak D call TRBD2 (6 bases). Germline-derived CDR1 and CDR2 are MNHEY and SVGAGI. This CDR3 spans 16 amino acids. V was cut by 4 bases and J by 0 bases, with 14 bases left in between. The CDR3 DNA reads TGTGCCAGCAGTTCCCTCCGGGGGAGTAGCACAGATACGCAGTATTTT. This encodes CASSSLRGSSTDTQYF.

CDR3 in DNA: TGTGCCACCTCAAAAAAGGCTGCGAACAATGAGCAGTTCTTC. This gives the protein CATSKKAANNEQFF. The chain has TRBV24-1 and TRBJ2-1; no clear D gene. V was cut by 9 bases and J by 5 bases, with 16 bases left in between. The V gene's germline CDR1 is KGHDR and CDR2 SFDVKD. This CDR3 has 14 residues.

This clonotype was detected ten times or more. The chain has TRBV29-1 and TRBJ2-4; D possibly matches TRBD1 or TRBD2 (5 bases each). The CDR3 spans 13 residues. Trimming left V 4 bases short and J 3 bases short, with 10 bases between. Looked up from germline, CDR1 is SQVTM and CDR2 is ANQGSEA. For the CDR3, the DNA is TGCAGCGTTGTGGGGGACGACAAAAACATTCAGTACTTC. Amino acids: CSVVGDDKNIQYF.

This clonotype was seen many times. CDR3 protein: CSARDLAGGPGETQYF. CDR3 DNA: TGCAGTGCTAGAGATCTAGCGGGGGGGCCGGGGGAGACCCAGTACTTC. This chain uses TRBV20-1 with TRBJ2-5; 12 bases line up with TRBD2. The CDR3 is 16 amino acids. The ends lost 0 bases at V and 5 bases at J; junction bases unmatched: 7. From germline, CDR1 is DFQATT and CDR2 SNEGSKA (reference sequence).

This clonotype was seen a handful of times. The chain uses TRBV25-1 and TRBJ2-3; D is unresolved. This CDR3 is built from 13 residues. V was pared by 0 bases and J by 3 bases, with 4 bases between. Looked up from germline, CDR1 is MGHDK and CDR2 is SYGVNS. CDR3 sequence (DNA): TGTGCCAGCAGTGAATATGGGACAGATACGCAGTATTTT. Translated, it gives CASSEYGTDTQYF.

The rearrangement uses TRBV10-3 and TRBJ2-2, with D possibly matching TRBD2 (6 bases). V gave up 3 bases and J gave up 6 bases, with 17 bases separating them. CDR3 length: 16 residues. CDR1 is ENHRY and CDR2 is SYGVKD in the germline V gene. CDR3 residues: CAISDQRGMAAGELFF. The CDR3, as DNA: TGTGCCATCAGTGACCAGCGCGGGATGGCCGCCGGGGAGCTGTTTTTT.

The CDR3 is CASRTPRLAEYEQYF. DNA of the CDR3: TGTGCCAGCAGGACCCCGAGACTAGCGGAATACGAGCAGTACTTC. V is TRBV7-6 and J is TRBJ2-7; 9 bases fit TRBD2. This CDR3 has 15 residues. Trimming at V came to 6 bases and at J to 4 bases, leaving 10 bases not matched to a gene. The germline V gene has CDR1 SGHVS and CDR2 FNYEAQ.

V gene TRBV6-2 or TRBV6-3 combines with J gene TRBJ2-1; 8 bases fit TRBD2. Per the germline V gene, CDR1 is MNHEY and CDR2 is SVGEGT. The CDR3 covers 14 residues. V was clipped by 5 bases and J by 9 bases; unmatched bases: 9. CDR3 sequence (DNA): TGTGCCAGCAGTCCCGGGGGGGTCTCGAGTGAGCAGTTCTTC. Its translation: CASSPGGVSSEQFF.

This clonotype has a handful of counts. This sequence joins TRBV13 and TRBJ2-1, with D uncertain. Trimming pared 1 base from V and 9 bases from J, leaving 10 bases between. The CDR3 extends over 13 amino acids. From germline, CDR1 is PRHDT and CDR2 FYEKMQ (reference sequence). CDR3 in amino acids: CASSLVISIEQFF. In nucleotides, the CDR3 is TGTGCCAGCAGCTTAGTGATTTCTATTGAGCAGTTCTTC.

This sequence joins TRBV7-9 and TRBJ2-3, with 9 bases that match TRBD1. Germline V lookup: CDR1 SEHNR, CDR2 FQNEAQ (reference sequence). With V trimmed by 5 bases and J by 7 bases, 10 bases remained unmatched. The CDR3 extends over 15 amino acids. The CDR3 DNA follows: TGTGCCAGCAGCCGGCCGGGACAGGGTTCGAATACGCAGTATTTT. This encodes CASSRPGQGSNTQYF.

This clonotype was counted a few times. The chain recombines TRBV2 with TRBJ2-7; TRBD1 matches at 10 bases. CDR1 and CDR2 from the germline V gene are SNHLY and FYNNEI. V trimming: 4 bases; J trimming: 1 base; junction bases outside the gene matches: 4. CDR3 length: 15 residues. The CDR3 spells CASSAGGQGSYEQYF. The CDR3 DNA sequence: TGTGCCAGCAGTGCGGGGGGACAGGGGTCCTACGAGCAGTACTTC.